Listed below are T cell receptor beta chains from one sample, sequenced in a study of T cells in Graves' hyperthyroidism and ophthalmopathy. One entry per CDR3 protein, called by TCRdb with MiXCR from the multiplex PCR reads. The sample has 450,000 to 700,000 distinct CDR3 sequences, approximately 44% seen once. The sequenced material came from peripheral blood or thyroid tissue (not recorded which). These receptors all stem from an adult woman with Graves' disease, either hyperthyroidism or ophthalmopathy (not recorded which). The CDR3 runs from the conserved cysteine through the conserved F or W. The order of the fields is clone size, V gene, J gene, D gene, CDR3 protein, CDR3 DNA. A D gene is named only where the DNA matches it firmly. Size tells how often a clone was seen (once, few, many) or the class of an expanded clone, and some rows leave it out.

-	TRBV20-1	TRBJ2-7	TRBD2	CSGGTSGRGEQYF	TGCAGTGGAGGGACTAGCGGGAGAGGCGAGCAGTACTTC
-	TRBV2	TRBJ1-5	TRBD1	CASSATGGYQPQHF	TGTGCCAGCAGCGCAACAGGGGGTTATCAGCCCCAGCATTTT
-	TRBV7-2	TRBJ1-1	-	CASSLDGARAFF	TGTGCCAGCAGCTTAGATGGGGCGCGAGCTTTCTTT
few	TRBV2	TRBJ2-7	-	CASSGTGYEQYF	TGTGCCAGCAGTGGTACAGGCTACGAGCAATACTTC
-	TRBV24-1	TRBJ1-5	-	CATSGQGNQPQHF	TGTGCCACCAGTGGCCAGGGTAATCAGCCCCAGCATTTT
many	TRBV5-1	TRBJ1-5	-	CASSLAGKGAQHF	TGCGCCAGCAGCTTGGCGGGGAAAGGGGCCCAGCATTTT
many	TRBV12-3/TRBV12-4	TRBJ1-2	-	CATARWVGRGDYGYTF	TGTGCCACCGCACGGTGGGTGGGCAGGGGAGACTATGGCTACACCTTC
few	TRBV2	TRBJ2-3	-	CASSEGPPGADTQYF	TGTGCCAGCAGTGAAGGACCACCGGGGGCAGATACGCAGTATTTT
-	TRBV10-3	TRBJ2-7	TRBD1	CAISKRQGSYEQYF	TGTGCCATCAGTAAACGACAGGGCTCCTACGAGCAGTACTTC
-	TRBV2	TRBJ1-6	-	CASRTGTGFNSPLHF	TGTGCCAGCAGGACCGGGACGGGGTTTAATTCACCCCTCCACTTT
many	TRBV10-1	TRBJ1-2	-	CASSERGPTPLNYGYTF	TGCGCCAGCAGTGAGAGGGGCCCGACGCCCCTTAACTATGGCTACACCTTC
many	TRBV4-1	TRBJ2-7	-	CASSAQASTVYEQYF	TGCGCCAGCAGCGCCCAGGCTAGTACAGTCTACGAGCAGTACTTC
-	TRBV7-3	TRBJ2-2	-	CASSLMHPANTGELSW	TGTGCCAGCAGCTTAATGCATCCCGCGAACACCGGGGAGCTGTCTTGG
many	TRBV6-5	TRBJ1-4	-	CASSSGIEEKLFF	TGTGCCAGCAGTTCCGGCATAGAAGAAAAACTGTTTTTT
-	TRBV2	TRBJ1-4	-	CASSEAWGNEKLFF	TGTGCCAGCAGTGAAGCTTGGGGAAATGAAAAACTGTTTTTT
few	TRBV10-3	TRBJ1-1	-	CAISESGQPNTEAFF	TGTGCCATCAGTGAGTCGGGACAACCGAACACTGAAGCTTTCTTT
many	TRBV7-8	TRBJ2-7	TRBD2	CASSLQLAVSYEQYF	TGTGCCAGCAGCTTACAACTAGCGGTCTCCTACGAGCAGTACTTC
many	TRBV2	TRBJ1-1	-	CASSVLANTEAFF	TGTGCCAGCAGTGTATTAGCGAACACTGAAGCTTTCTTT
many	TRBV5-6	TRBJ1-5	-	CASSTQGIWPQHF	TGTGCCAGCAGCACACAGGGAATTTGGCCCCAGCATTTT
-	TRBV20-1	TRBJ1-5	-	CSASTGNQPQHF	TGCAGTGCTAGTACCGGCAATCAGCCCCAGCATTTT
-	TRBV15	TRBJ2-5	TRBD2	CATSVRLAGGRETQYF	TGTGCCACCAGCGTCAGACTAGCGGGAGGTCGAGAGACCCAGTACTTC
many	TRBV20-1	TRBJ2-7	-	CSAKGRINYEQYF	TGCAGTGCGAAAGGACGGATTAACTACGAGCAGTACTTC
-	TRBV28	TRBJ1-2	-	CASISGWWDGYTF	TGTGCCAGCATCTCAGGGTGGTGGGATGGCTACACCTTC
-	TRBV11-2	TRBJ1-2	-	CASTFGRDGYTF	TGTGCCAGCACTTTTGGGAGGGATGGCTACACCTTC
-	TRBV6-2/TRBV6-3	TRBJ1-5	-	CASSPRESQETQHF	TGTGCCAGCAGTCCGCGTGAGTCCCAAGAGACCCAGCATTTT
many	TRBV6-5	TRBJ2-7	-	CASSRTAYYEQYF	TGTGCCAGTTCCCGGACAGCTTACTACGAGCAGTACTTC
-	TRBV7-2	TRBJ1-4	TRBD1	CASSAGTGGEKLFF	TGTGCCAGCAGCGCCGGGACAGGGGGGGAAAAACTGTTTTTT
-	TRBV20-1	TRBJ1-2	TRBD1	CSARDPTGEKSYYGYTF	TGCAGTGCTAGAGACCCGACAGGGGAGAAATCCTACTATGGCTACACCTTC
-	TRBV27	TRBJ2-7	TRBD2	CASSPTTSDFYEQYF	TGTGCCAGCAGTCCAACGACTAGCGACTTCTACGAGCAGTACTTC
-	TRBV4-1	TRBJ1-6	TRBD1	CASSQEFEGARGNSPLHF	TGCGCCAGCAGCCAAGAATTTGAGGGGGCAAGGGGTAATTCACCCCTCCACTTT